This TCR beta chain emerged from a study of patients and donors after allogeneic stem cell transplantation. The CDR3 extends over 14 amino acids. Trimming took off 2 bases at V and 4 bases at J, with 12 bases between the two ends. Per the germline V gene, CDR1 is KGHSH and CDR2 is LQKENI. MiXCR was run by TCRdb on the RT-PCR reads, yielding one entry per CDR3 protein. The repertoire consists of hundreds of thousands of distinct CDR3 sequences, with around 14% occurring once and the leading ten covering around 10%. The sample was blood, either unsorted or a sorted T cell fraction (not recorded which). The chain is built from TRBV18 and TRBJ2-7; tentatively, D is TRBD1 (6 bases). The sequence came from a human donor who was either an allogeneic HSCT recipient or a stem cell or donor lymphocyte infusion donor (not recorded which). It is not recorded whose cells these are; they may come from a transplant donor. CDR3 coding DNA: TGTGCCAGCTCACCAAATAACAGGGTTTACGAGCAGTACTTC. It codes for CASSPNNRVYEQYF.